Shown below are 27 T cell receptor beta chains from a single sample sequenced in a study of shared clonotypes between healthy human individuals. Sequencing was performed with immunoSEQ multiplex PCR; in TCRdb, only in-frame clones are kept and a portion is missing. Seen here are 780,000 or so clones, 72% observed once, and the top ten hold more than 1.5%. Sequenced sample: memory CD4+ T cells sorted from blood. Subset indicated: CD45RA-negative fraction. The receptors here all came from a young woman in good health.

V and J are TRBV27 and TRBJ2-1, with 11 bases identical to TRBD1. This CDR3 region has 16 residues. CDR1 and CDR2 from the germline V gene are MNHEY and SMNVEV (reference sequence). V was clipped by 5 bases and J by 7 bases; unmatched bases: 10. CDR3 residues: CASSVLPGQGGNEQFF. The CDR3 DNA reads as TGTGCCAGCAGTGTTTTACCGGGACAGGGGGGGAATGAGCAGTTCTTC.

The chain combines TRBV28 with TRBJ2-7; 14 bases align to TRBD2. V was clipped by 2 bases and J by 6 bases; unmatched bases: 15. There are 19 residues in the CDR3. Germline lookup yields CDR1 MDHEN and CDR2 SYDVKM. The CDR3 loop is CASSLKGTSGRAGFGEQYF. The CDR3 DNA follows: TGTGCCAGCAGTTTAAAAGGGACTAGCGGGAGAGCGGGATTCGGCGAGCAGTACTTC.

The V call is TRBV4-1, the J call TRBJ2-1, with TRBD1 matching 9 bases. This CDR3 spans 18 amino acids. The V gene end was trimmed by 3 bases and the J gene end by 7 bases; junction bases not matched to a gene: 16. The germline CDR1 and CDR2 sequences are MGHRA and YSYEKL. This CDR3 is CASSHPLGTGNVLNEQFF. The CDR3 nucleotides read TGCGCCAGCAGCCACCCGTTAGGGACAGGGAACGTCCTGAATGAGCAGTTCTTC.

This rearrangement joins TRBV28 to TRBJ2-1, with 13 bases lining up with TRBD2. Germline trimming cut 3 bases from V and 9 bases from J; bases unmatched to any gene: 8. This CDR3 is built from 16 residues. Germline-derived CDR1 and CDR2 are MDHEN and SYDVKM. Here the CDR3 reads CASSFTATSGRSEQFF. CDR3 coding DNA: TGTGCCAGCAGTTTCACTGCGACTAGCGGGAGGTCTGAGCAGTTCTTC. Supplemented by reference TRBV28 and TRBJ2-1, the full variable domain reads DVKVTQSSRYLVKRTGEKVFLECVQDMDHENMFWYRQDPGLGLRLIYFSYDVKMKEKGDIPEGYSVSREKKERFSLILESASTNQTSMYLCASSFTATSGRSEQFFGPGTRLTVL.

V is TRBV10-3 and J is TRBJ2-7; TRBD1 matches 8 bases. CDR1 and CDR2 (germline): ENHRY, SYGVKD. The CDR3 spans 13 residues. V was pared by 8 bases and J by 5 bases, with 8 bases of the junction left unmatched. CDR3 nucleotide sequence: TGTGCCATCTCCTTCCAGGGGGCTGACGAGCAGTACTTC. This encodes CAISFQGADEQYF.

V and J are TRBV6-1 and TRBJ2-1, with 12 bases that match TRBD2. CDR1 is MNHNS, CDR2 SASEGT, per germline. CDR3 length equals 16 residues. The V segment lost 3 bases and the J segment 8 bases; nucleotides outside the gene matches: 8. The CDR3 nucleotides read TGTGCCAGCAGTGACCGACTAGCGGGAGCTTACCATGAGCAGTTCTTC. It yields the protein CASSDRLAGAYHEQFF.

The chain uses TRBV19 and TRBJ1-2; D not certain. The germline V gene has CDR1 LNHDA and CDR2 SQIVND (reference sequence). V was pared by 5 bases and J by 5 bases, with 12 bases between. This CDR3 spans 13 amino acids. CDR3 amino acids: CASSVRMEYGYTF. The DNA for the CDR3 is TGTGCCAGTAGTGTACGTATGGAGTATGGCTACACCTTC.

V and J are TRBV7-8 and TRBJ2-2, with TRBD2 matching 7 bases. V was pared by 4 bases and J by 3 bases, with 11 bases of the junction left unmatched. The CDR3 is 17 residues long. The germline V gene has CDR1 SGHVS and CDR2 FQNEAQ. The CDR3 spells CASSSFAGTTDTGELFF. CDR3 nucleotides: TGTGCCAGCAGCTCCTTCGCCGGGACTACAGACACCGGGGAGCTGTTTTTT.

This chain's CDR3 is CASSLWREGRNEQFF. The CDR3 DNA reads TGTGCCAGCAGCTTATGGCGGGAGGGCCGCAATGAGCAGTTCTTC. This sequence joins TRBV11-1 and TRBJ2-1; 9 nucleotides align to TRBD2. CDR3 length equals 15 residues. In germline, CDR1 is SGHAT, CDR2 FQDESV (reference sequence). Losses at the gene ends were 2 bases for V and 6 bases for J; bases not matched to a gene: 5.

The J gene is TRBJ2-1, the V gene TRBV10-2; D is possibly TRBD2 (6 bases). The CDR3 sequence is 13 residues long. V was trimmed by 4 bases and J by 8 bases, leaving 12 bases between them. Per germline, CDR1 WSHSY and CDR2 SAAADI. The CDR3 nucleotides read TGCGCCAGCAGTGGCCCGACTAGGGATGAGCAGTTCTTC. The encoded protein is CASSGPTRDEQFF.

About this clone itself: At one of its ends the junction is not consistent with the germline gene, which may arise from a read error. The chain uses TRBV18 and TRBJ2-2, with 9 bases fitting TRBD2. Germline values: CDR1 KGHSH, CDR2 LQKENI. This CDR3 comprises 15 residues. The CDR3 DNA sequence: TGTGCCAGTTCACGCGGTAGCGGGAGTGCCGGGGAGCTGTTTTTT. The encoded protein is CASSRGSGSAGELFF.

V gene TRBV9 combines with J gene TRBJ1-2; D may be TRBD1 (5 bases). The germline V gene encodes CDR1 SGDLS and CDR2 YYNGEE. This CDR3 is 16 amino acids long. The germline V and J ends were trimmed by 4 bases and 6 bases, with 22 bases remaining between them. DNA for the CDR3: TGTGCCAGCAGCATAATAACCGGGTCCAACAGGAATGGCTACACCTTC. This gives the protein CASSIITGSNRNGYTF.

The rearrangement links TRBV5-4 to TRBJ1-1, with D possibly TRBD1 on 5 matching bases. The CDR3 extends over 14 amino acids. The V and J ends lost 1 base and 4 bases respectively, with 11 bases between them. Germline V gives CDR1 SGHNT, CDR2 YYREEE (reference sequence). The CDR3 loop is CASSLKARATEAFF. The CDR3 DNA reads as TGTGCCAGCAGCTTGAAAGCCAGGGCCACTGAAGCTTTCTTT.

V gene TRBV7-9 combines with J gene TRBJ2-7; TRBD1 is a possible D gene (6 bases). This CDR3 region has 14 residues. With 5 bases removed from V and 1 base from J, the gap between germline ends came to 12 bases. CDR1 and CDR2 (germline): SEHNR, FQNEAQ (reference sequence). DNA of the CDR3: TGTGCCAGCAGCAGATCAGGGGAGTCCTACGAGCAGTACTTC. This translates into CASSRSGESYEQYF.

This chain connects TRBV28 to TRBJ2-7; no clear D. The CDR3 is made up of 14 amino acids. Trimming removed 3 bases at V and 0 bases at J, with 9 bases between. CDR1 and CDR2 from the germline V gene are MDHEN and SYDVKM. The CDR3 coding sequence is TGTGCCAGCAGTTTTAACGGACCCTCCTACGAGCAGTACTTC. Encoded protein: CASSFNGPSYEQYF.

The chain couples TRBV28 to TRBJ1-1, with D uncertain. There are 13 residues in the CDR3. Between the trimmed V and J ends, which lost 5 bases and 7 bases, there was a span of 14 bases. CDR1 and CDR2 (germline): MDHEN, SYDVKM. CDR3 protein: CASSLGSRLEAFF. In DNA form, the CDR3 reads TGTGCCAGCAGTCTGGGTTCGCGGCTTGAAGCTTTCTTT. The whole variable domain, filled in from reference TRBV28 and TRBJ1-1, reads DVKVTQSSRYLVKRTGEKVFLECVQDMDHENMFWYRQDPGLGLRLIYFSYDVKMKEKGDIPEGYSVSREKKERFSLILESASTNQTSMYLCASSLGSRLEAFFGQGTRLTVV.

The V and J genes are TRBV6-6 and TRBJ1-1; D uncertain. The V gene's germline CDR1 is MNHNY and CDR2 SVGAGI (reference sequence). Trimming took 0 bases from V and 3 from J, leaving 11 bases between them. This CDR3 is 15 amino acids long. The CDR3 spells CASSYSRAVDTEAFF. CDR3 bases: TGTGCCAGCAGTTACTCGAGGGCGGTGGACACTGAAGCTTTCTTT.

V gene TRBV19 combines with J gene TRBJ2-3; 8 bases are shared with TRBD1. The CDR3 is made up of 14 amino acids. J was trimmed by 7 bases and V by 5 bases; bases with no gene match: 8. Germline V lookup: CDR1 LNHDA, CDR2 SQIVND (reference sequence). The CDR3 sequence is CASSLTGALNTQYF. In DNA, the CDR3 is TGTGCCAGTAGTTTGACAGGGGCCCTGAATACGCAGTATTTT.

The V and J genes are TRBV15 and TRBJ2-7; tentative D call: TRBD2 (6 bases). This CDR3 has 17 residues. Trimming pared 9 bases from V and 2 bases from J, leaving 26 bases between. Germline CDR1 and CDR2: LNHNV and YYDKDF (reference sequence). Here the CDR3 DNA reads TGTGCCACGCAATGCCCCCGGGAGCGCGACGTCACCTACGAGCAGTACTTC. Its translation: CATQCPRERDVTYEQYF.

This chain links TRBV27 with TRBJ2-5, with TRBD2 matching over 9 bases. J lost 2 bases, V lost 3 bases, and 7 bases had no gene match. Germline CDR1 reads MNHEY; CDR2 reads SMNVEV (reference sequence). This CDR3 is 16 amino acids long. The CDR3 DNA is TGTGCCAGCAGTTTTGATATTAGCGGGAGACAAGAGACCCAGTACTTC. Translated, it gives CASSFDISGRQETQYF.

The chain employs TRBV29-1 and TRBJ2-3; D uncertain. The CDR3 sequence is 13 residues long. Germline V lookup: CDR1 SQVTM, CDR2 ANQGSEA. Trimming stripped 5 bases from V and 1 base from J, with 10 bases between. The CDR3, as DNA: TGCAGCGTTCCTCGGATAGGCACAGATACGCAGTATTTT. Translating gives CSVPRIGTDTQYF.

The genes are TRBV7-9 and TRBJ2-1; TRBD2 aligns across 7 bases. V lost 1 base, J lost 0 bases, and 9 bases stayed unmatched. CDR1 is SEHNR and CDR2 is FQNEAQ in the germline V gene (reference sequence). This CDR3 spans 18 amino acids. The CDR3 DNA follows: TGTGCCAGCAGCTTAGTAGGAACTAGCGTTAGCTCCTACAATGAGCAGTTCTTC. Translated: CASSLVGTSVSSYNEQFF.

The chain carries TRBV4-2 and TRBJ2-1; 7 bases line up with TRBD2. Germline V gene lookup returns CDR1 LGHNA and CDR2 YNFKEQ. The J segment lost 5 bases and the V segment lost 1 base, leaving 8 bases of the junction unmatched. CDR3 length: 16 amino acids. CDR3 DNA: TGTGCCAGCAGCCAAGTCGGCGGGAGCAACGACAATGAGCAGTTCTTC. Translated, it gives CASSQVGGSNDNEQFF.

This chain joins TRBV14 and TRBJ1-1; 8 bases are a match to TRBD1. In germline, CDR1 is SGHDN, CDR2 FVKESK. Germline trimming cut 4 bases from V and 5 bases from J; bases unmatched to any gene: 12. The length of the CDR3 is 16 residues. The CDR3 region is CASSLMGQGAGTEAFF. CDR3 nucleotide sequence: TGTGCCAGCAGCCTCATGGGCCAGGGGGCAGGGACTGAAGCTTTCTTT.

The chain joins TRBV7-2 to TRBJ2-3; D ambiguous. Germline V gene lookup returns CDR1 SGHTA and CDR2 FQGNSA. Trimming took 3 bases from V and 6 from J, leaving 4 bases between them. This CDR3 has 11 residues. CDR3 sequence: CASSFFDTQYF. CDR3 DNA sequence: TGTGCCAGCAGCTTCTTTGATACGCAGTATTTT.

A word on this clone: Other DNA sequences within the sample encode an identical CDR3. This sequence joins TRBV5-1 and TRBJ2-5; 10 bases are shared with TRBD1. Germline trimming cut 2 bases from V and 7 bases from J; bases unmatched to any gene: 2. Per germline, CDR1 SGHRS and CDR2 YFSETQ. CDR3 length: 13 residues. The CDR3 protein is CASSFGQGGTQYF. The DNA of the CDR3 is TGCGCCAGCAGCTTTGGACAGGGGGGGACCCAGTACTTC. The full variable domain, with the rest looked up from reference TRBV5-1 and TRBJ2-5, is KAGVTQTPRYLIKTRGQQVTLSCSPISGHRSVSWYQQTPGQGLQFLFEYFSETQRNKGNFPGRFSGRQFSNSRSEMNVSTLELGDSALYLCASSFGQGGTQYFGPGTRLLVL.

The genes are TRBV29-1 and TRBJ1-4; D remains ambiguous. The CDR3 runs to 15 residues. The V end lost 6 bases, the J end lost 4 bases, and 18 bases lay between the germline ends. Germline CDR1 SQVTM, CDR2 ANQGSEA. The CDR3, as DNA: TGCAGCGTACAAGGGTCCTTTATTGGTAATGAAAAACTGTTTTTT. Amino acid sequence: CSVQGSFIGNEKLFF. Full variable domain (rest looked up from reference TRBV29-1 and TRBJ1-4): SAVISQKPSRDICQRGTSLTIQCQVDSQVTMMFWYRQQPGQSLTLIATANQGSEATYESGFVIDKFPISRPNLTFSTLTVSNMSPEDSSIYLCSVQGSFIGNEKLFFGSGTQLSVL.